The subject of this entry is one T cell receptor (beta chain). This clone was recorded a few times. Its binding antigen is unknown. Qualities for individual bases were not recorded, and no much larger clone is one base off. These data come from a study of blood T cell repertoires in COVID-19 (dated by TCRdb to the early 2020s). Regarding the complete study: The collaborator samples originated in the United States, Italy and Spain and spanned the acute and convalescent phases of COVID-19. The prospective study material was composed of cDNA or gDNA derived from T cells, B-cell-depleted T cells, or PBMCs. Subjects who had been exposed to COVID-19, were actively infected with it, or had recovered from it provided the deeply sampled blood TCRbeta repertoires that made up the dataset. A freely available public database, intended as a resource for researchers studying the immune response to SARS-CoV-2, is where the repertoires were released. The samples were drawn from the first 160 participants of the ongoing ImmuneRACE study and from 950 to 1,500 subjects provided by 6 global collaborators. A de-identified subject ID, COVID-19 status, age in years and sex were almost always included in the sample metadata. Where HLA class I and class II types were available, the types were taken from metadata supplied by the sample provider, not from assay-based typing. The full study reports these points: Clinical and demographic metadata were provided uncurated, with the amount varying by source and participant.

The collaborating institutions used their own protocols to collect whole blood in K2EDTA tubes. Collaborator samples were shipped for TCRbeta analysis as frozen whole blood, isolated PBMCs, or DNA extracted from either sample type. CDR1 SQVTM and CDR2 ANQGSEA were looked up in the germline V gene. Clipping removes 6 bases from V and 0 bases from J, with 13 as the unmatched junction base count. The CDR3 contains 18 residues, cysteine and phenylalanine counted. The CDR3 DNA has 54 bases and is translated from base 1. TCRbeta CDR3 regions were amplified from genomic DNA using the immunoSEQ Assay, a bias-controlled multiplex PCR. On the authors' methods: Within the assay, amplification of reference gene primers was used to estimate how many nucleated cells each sample contained. Sequence reads were collapsed and filtered to measure the absolute abundance of every unique TCRbeta CDR3 rearrangement. For each sample, productive Simpson clonality was calculated as the square root of Simpson's diversity index over productive rearrangements. The clones in this table, taken by TCRdb from immuneACCESS, are in-frame only. Not every clone is retained; where verified, under half of the shortfall comes from an unresolved V gene, and the cause of the rest is unknown. V and J calls and clone size are given by that table; D and trimming were obtained from the DNA. Within this sample are 200,000 to 300,000 clones, with less than 90% of them counted one time only. The ten largest make up over 1.5% of the sample.

The TCR was taken from a man aged 25-45 years with active or convalescent COVID-19. This chain joins TRBV29-1 to TRBJ2-1; 11 nucleotides in the junction match TRBD2. The sequenced sample was peripheral blood. The encoded CDR3 is CSVGGASGGLSSYNEQFF. The DNA sequence is as follows: TGCAGCGTGGGTGGGGCTAGCGGGGGGCTTAGCTCCTACAATGAGCAGTTCTTC.